The source of this T cell receptor beta chain is a study of blood T cell repertoires in COVID-19. Study-wide context: The origin of the acute and convalescent COVID-19 samples was the United States, Italy and Spain. Nucleic acid was either cDNA or gDNA, and it came from T cells, B-cell-depleted T cells, or PBMCs.

This clone showed up just once. As handled by the study authors: Amplification from reference gene primers served as the basis for estimated nucleated cell counts. Profiled with immunoSEQ multiplex PCR; TCRdb holds only in-frame clones, not every one. Clone size and the V and J calls come from that table; the DNA yielded D and trimming. The table shows 150,000 to 200,000 clones, with roughly nine tenths occurring only once. Sequences were obtained from peripheral blood. The sequence was obtained from a man aged 65 to 85 with active or convalescent COVID-19.

The CDR3 sequence is CASSSESSGNTIYF. The CDR3 region has the DNA TGCGCCAGCAGCTCGGAGAGCTCTGGAAACACCATATATTTT. The V gene is TRBV5-1, the J gene TRBJ1-3; D call uncertain. The length of the CDR3 is 14 residues. In germline, CDR1 is SGHRS, CDR2 YFSETQ. V was pared by 3 bases and J by 0 bases, with 7 bases between.